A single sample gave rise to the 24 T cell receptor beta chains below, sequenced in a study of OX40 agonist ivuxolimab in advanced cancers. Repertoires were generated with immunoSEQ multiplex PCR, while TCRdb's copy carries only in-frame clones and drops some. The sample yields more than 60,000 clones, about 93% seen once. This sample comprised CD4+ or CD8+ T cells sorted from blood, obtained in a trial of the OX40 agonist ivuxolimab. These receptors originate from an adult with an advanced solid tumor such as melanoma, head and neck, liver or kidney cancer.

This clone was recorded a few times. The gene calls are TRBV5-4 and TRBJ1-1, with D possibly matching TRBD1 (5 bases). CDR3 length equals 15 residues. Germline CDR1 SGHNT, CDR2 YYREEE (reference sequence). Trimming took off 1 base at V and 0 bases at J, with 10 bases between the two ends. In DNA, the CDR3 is TGTGCCAGCAGCTTGTGGGGGAGCATGAACACTGAAGCTTTCTTT. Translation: CASSLWGSMNTEAFF. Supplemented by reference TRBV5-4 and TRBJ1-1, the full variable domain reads ETGVTQSPTHLIKTRGQQVTLRCSSQSGHNTVSWYQQALGQGPQFIFQYYREEENGRGNFPPRFSGLQFPNYSSELNVNALELDDSALYLCASSLWGSMNTEAFFGQGTRLTVV.

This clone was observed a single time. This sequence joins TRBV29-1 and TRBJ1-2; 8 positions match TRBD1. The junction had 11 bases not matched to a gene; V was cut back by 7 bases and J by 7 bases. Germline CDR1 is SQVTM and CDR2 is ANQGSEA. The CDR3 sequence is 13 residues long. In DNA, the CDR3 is TGCAGCGGTTGGACAGGGAACGTTGGTGGCTACACCTTC. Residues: CSGWTGNVGGYTF.

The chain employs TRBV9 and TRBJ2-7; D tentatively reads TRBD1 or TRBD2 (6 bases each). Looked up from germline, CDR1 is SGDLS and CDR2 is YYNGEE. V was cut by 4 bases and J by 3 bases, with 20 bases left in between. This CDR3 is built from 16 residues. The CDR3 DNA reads TGTGCCAGCAGCCCCGGGGGCAGCGCACTTCTCTACGAGCAGTACTTC. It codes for CASSPGGSALLYEQYF.

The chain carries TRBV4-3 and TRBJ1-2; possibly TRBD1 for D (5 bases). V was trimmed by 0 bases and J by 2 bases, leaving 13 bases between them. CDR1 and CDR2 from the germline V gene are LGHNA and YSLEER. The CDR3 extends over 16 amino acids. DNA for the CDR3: TGCGCCAGCAGCCAAGATTGGGGCGGGGGGAACTATGGCTACACCTTC. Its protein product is CASSQDWGGGNYGYTF.

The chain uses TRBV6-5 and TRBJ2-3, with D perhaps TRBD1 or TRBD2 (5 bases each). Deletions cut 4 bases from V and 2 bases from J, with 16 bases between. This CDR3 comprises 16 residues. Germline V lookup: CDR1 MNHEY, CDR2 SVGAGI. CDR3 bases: TGTGCCAGCAGTTTGAAGAGGGGTGGAATCACAGATACGCAGTATTTT. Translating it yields CASSLKRGGITDTQYF.

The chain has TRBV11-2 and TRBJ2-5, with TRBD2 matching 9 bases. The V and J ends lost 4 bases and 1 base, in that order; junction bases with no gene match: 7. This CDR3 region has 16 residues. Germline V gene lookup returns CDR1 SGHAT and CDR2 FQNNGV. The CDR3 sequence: CASSSIAGVRQETQYF. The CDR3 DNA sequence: TGTGCCAGCAGCTCGATAGCGGGGGTCCGCCAAGAGACCCAGTACTTC.

For the CDR3, the DNA is TGCGCCAGCAGCTCCAGGGTCAGCTCCTACGAGCAGTACTTC. Its translation is CASSSRVSSYEQYF. The rearrangement links TRBV4-1 to TRBJ2-5; D is possibly TRBD1 (5 bases). The J call may be faulty, since TRBJ2-7 better matches the DNA end. Germline V gives CDR1 MGHRA, CDR2 YSYEKL. This CDR3 spans 14 amino acids.

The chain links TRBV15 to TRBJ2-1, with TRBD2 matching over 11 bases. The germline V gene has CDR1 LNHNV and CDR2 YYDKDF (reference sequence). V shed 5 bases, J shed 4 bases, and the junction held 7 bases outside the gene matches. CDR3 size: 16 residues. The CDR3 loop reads CATSGHGTSGYNEQFF. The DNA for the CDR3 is TGTGCCACCAGCGGCCACGGGACTAGCGGATACAATGAGCAGTTCTTC.

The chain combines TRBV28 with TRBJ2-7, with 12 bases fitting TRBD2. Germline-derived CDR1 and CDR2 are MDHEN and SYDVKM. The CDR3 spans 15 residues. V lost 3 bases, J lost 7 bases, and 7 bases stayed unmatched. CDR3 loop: CASSFESSGRGEQYF. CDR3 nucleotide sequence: TGTGCCAGCAGTTTTGAGTCTAGCGGGAGGGGTGAGCAGTACTTC.

This CDR3 reads CASSDKSRGRDSPLHF. The DNA for the CDR3 is TGTGCCAGCAGCGACAAATCCAGGGGGAGGGACTCACCCCTCCACTTT. The chain couples TRBV5-6 to TRBJ1-6; TRBD1 matches at 7 bases. The J segment lost 10 bases and the V segment lost 4 bases, leaving 14 bases of the junction unmatched. The CDR3 covers 16 residues. CDR1 is SGHDT and CDR2 is YYEEEE in the germline V gene.

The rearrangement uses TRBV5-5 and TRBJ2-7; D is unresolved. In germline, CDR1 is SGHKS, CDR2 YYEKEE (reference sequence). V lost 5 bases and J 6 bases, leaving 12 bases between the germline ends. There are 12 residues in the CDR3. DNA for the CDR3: TGTGCCAGCAGTCGTCCTGGCCCCGAGCAGTACTTC. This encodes CASSRPGPEQYF.

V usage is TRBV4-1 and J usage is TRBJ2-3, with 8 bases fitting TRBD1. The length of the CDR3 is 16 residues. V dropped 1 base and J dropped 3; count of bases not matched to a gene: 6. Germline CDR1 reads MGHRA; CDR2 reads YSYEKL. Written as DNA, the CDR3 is TGCGCCAGCAGCCAAGCACCAGGGGGCAGAACAGATACGCAGTATTTT. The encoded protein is CASSQAPGGRTDTQYF.

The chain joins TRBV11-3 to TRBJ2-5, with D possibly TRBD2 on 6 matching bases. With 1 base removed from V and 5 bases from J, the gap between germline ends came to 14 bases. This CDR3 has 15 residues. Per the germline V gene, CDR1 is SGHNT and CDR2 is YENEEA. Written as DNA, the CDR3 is TGTGCCAGCAGCTTAGGACTAGTATCATGGGAGACCCAGTACTTC. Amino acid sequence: CASSLGLVSWETQYF.

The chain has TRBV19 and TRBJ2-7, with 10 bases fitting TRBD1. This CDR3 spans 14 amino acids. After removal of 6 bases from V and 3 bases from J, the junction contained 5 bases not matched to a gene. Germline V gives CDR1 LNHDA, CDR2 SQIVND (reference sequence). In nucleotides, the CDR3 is TGTGCCAGTAGGCCGGGACAGGGGAACTACGAGCAGTACTTC. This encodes CASRPGQGNYEQYF.

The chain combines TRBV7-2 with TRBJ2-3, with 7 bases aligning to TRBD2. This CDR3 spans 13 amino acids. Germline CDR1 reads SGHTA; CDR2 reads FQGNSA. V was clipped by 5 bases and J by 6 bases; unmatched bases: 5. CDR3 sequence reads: CASSPELADTQYF. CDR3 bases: TGTGCCAGCAGCCCGGAACTAGCGGATACGCAGTATTTT.

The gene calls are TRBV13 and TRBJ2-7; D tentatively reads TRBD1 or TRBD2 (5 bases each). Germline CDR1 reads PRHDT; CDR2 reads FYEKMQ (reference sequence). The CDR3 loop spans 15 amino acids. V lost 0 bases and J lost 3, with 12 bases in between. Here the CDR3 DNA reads TGTGCCAGCAGCTTAGGACCCTCGAGGGGCTACGAGCAGTACTTC. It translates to CASSLGPSRGYEQYF.

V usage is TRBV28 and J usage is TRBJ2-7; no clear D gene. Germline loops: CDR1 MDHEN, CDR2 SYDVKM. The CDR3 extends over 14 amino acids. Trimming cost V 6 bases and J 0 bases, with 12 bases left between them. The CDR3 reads CASSSPAGSYEQYF. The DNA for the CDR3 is TGTGCCAGCAGCTCCCCCGCCGGCTCCTACGAGCAGTACTTC. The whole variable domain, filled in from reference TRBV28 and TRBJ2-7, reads DVKVTQSSRYLVKRTGEKVFLECVQDMDHENMFWYRQDPGLGLRLIYFSYDVKMKEKGDIPEGYSVSREKKERFSLILESASTNQTSMYLCASSSPAGSYEQYFGPGTRLTVT.

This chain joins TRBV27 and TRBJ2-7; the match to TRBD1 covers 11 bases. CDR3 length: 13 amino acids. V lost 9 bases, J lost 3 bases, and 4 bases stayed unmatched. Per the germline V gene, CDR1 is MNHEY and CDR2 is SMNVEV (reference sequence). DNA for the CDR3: TGTGCCAGTGGGGGACAGGGGGTCTACGAGCAGTACTTC. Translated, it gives CASGGQGVYEQYF.

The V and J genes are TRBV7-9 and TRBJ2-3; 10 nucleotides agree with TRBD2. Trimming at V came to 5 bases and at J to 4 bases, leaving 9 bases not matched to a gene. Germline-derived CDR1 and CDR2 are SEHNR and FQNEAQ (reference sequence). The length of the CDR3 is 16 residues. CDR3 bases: TGTGCCAGCAGCGCCCAACTAGCGGGATCGGCAGATACGCAGTATTTT. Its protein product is CASSAQLAGSADTQYF.

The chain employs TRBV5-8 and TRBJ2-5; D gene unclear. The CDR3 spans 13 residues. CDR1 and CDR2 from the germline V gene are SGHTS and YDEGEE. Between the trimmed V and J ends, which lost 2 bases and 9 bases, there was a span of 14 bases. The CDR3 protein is CASSLGPYTAQYF. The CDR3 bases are TGTGCCAGCAGCTTAGGACCATATACGGCCCAGTACTTC.

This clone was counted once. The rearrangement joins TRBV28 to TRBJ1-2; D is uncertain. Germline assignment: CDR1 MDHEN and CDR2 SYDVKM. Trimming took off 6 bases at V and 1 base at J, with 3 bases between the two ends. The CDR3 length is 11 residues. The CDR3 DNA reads TGTGCCAGCAGCGTTAACTATGGCTACACCTTC. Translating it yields CASSVNYGYTF.

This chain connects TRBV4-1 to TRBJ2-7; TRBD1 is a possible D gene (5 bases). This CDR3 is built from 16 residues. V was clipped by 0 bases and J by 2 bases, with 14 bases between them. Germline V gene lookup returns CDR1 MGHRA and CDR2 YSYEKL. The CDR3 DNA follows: TGCGCCAGCAGCCAAGAGTACAGGCGGTTTACCTACGAGCAGTACTTC. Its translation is CASSQEYRRFTYEQYF.

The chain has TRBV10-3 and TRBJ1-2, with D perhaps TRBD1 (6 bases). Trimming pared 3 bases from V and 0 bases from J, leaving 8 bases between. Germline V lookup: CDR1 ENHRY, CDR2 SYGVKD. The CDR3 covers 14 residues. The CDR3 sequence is CAISDRGSNYGYTF. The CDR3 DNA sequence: TGTGCCATCAGTGACAGGGGTTCTAACTATGGCTACACCTTC.

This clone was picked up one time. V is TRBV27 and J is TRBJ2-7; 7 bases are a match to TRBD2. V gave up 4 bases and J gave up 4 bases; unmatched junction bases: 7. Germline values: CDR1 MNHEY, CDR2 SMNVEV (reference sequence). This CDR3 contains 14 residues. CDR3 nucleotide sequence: TGTGCCAGCAGTTATAGCGGGTGGGGATACGAGCAGTACTTC. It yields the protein CASSYSGWGYEQYF.